The 32 T cell receptor beta chains listed next were all sequenced from one sample in a study of cytomegalovirus exposure and HLA in healthy donors. PCR amplification relied on 60 Vbeta primers (plus 13 Jbeta primers). The method was immunoSEQ multiplex PCR; TCRdb's version includes in-frame clones alone and lacks a portion of them. Of 80,000 to 90,000 clones in the sample, around 85% are singletons; the top ten hold about 2.5%. The specimen sequenced was PBMCs. All receptors derive from a man aged 25-45 years in good health and CMV-seronegative.

The rearrangement links TRBV5-1 to TRBJ1-1, with no clear D. The CDR3 has 17 amino acids. The germline CDR1 and CDR2 sequences are SGHRS and YFSETQ. The germline V and J ends were trimmed by 0 bases and 4 bases, with 19 bases remaining between them. CDR3 region: CASSLGRVRNGITEAFF. In DNA form, the CDR3 reads TGCGCCAGCAGCTTGGGCCGAGTGCGGAACGGGATCACTGAAGCTTTCTTT.

The chain has TRBV30 and TRBJ1-1; no reliable D call. V gave up 2 bases and J gave up 6 bases, with 10 bases separating them. The CDR3 covers 12 residues. Per the germline V gene, CDR1 is GTSNPN and CDR2 is SVGIG (reference sequence). This CDR3 is CAWSKGGSEAFF. CDR3 nucleotides: TGTGCCTGGAGTAAAGGCGGATCTGAAGCTTTCTTT. The entire variable domain, with the rest obtained from reference TRBV30 and TRBJ1-1, is as follows: SQTIHQWPATLVQPVGSPLSLECTVEGTSNPNLYWYRQAAGRGLQLLFYSVGIGQISSEVPQNLSASRPQDRQFILSSKKLLLSDSGFYLCAWSKGGSEAFFGQGTRLTVV.

A few counts support this clone. The chain carries TRBV30 and TRBJ1-2; 9 positions agree with TRBD1. The CDR3 loop spans 14 amino acids. CDR1 is GTSNPN, CDR2 SVGIG, per germline (reference sequence). The V gene end was trimmed by 3 bases and the J gene end by 4 bases; junction bases not matched to a gene: 6. The CDR3 here is CAWSRDRGTYGYTF. The DNA of the CDR3 is TGTGCCTGGAGCAGAGACAGGGGGACCTATGGCTACACCTTC.

This clone has just a few counts. The rearrangement uses TRBV7-3 and TRBJ2-3; 7 bases map to TRBD1. V lost 5 bases, J lost 3 bases, and 5 bases stayed unmatched. CDR1 is SGHTA, CDR2 FQGTGA, per germline. The CDR3 extends over 14 amino acids. The CDR3 here is CASSLDRVTDTQYF. The CDR3 region has the DNA TGTGCCAGCAGCCTCGACAGGGTAACAGATACGCAGTATTTT.

The rearrangement uses TRBV10-3 and TRBJ1-5; D unclear. V was trimmed by 0 bases and J by 5 bases, leaving 8 bases between them. The length of the CDR3 is 14 residues. CDR1 and CDR2 (germline): ENHRY, SYGVKD. The CDR3 here is CAISESSLDQPQHF. The CDR3 coding sequence is TGTGCCATCAGTGAGTCGTCACTTGATCAGCCCCAGCATTTT.

The V gene is TRBV7-2, the J gene TRBJ1-5; D is unclear. Germline CDR1 is SGHTA and CDR2 is FQGNSA. The germline V and J ends were trimmed by 8 bases and 5 bases, with 13 bases remaining between them. CDR3 size: 13 residues. CDR3 DNA: TGTGCCAGCGCCCGGGTAGGAGATCAGCCCCAGCATTTT. Translation: CASARVGDQPQHF. The whole variable domain, remainder taken from reference TRBV7-2 and TRBJ1-5, is GAGVSQSPSNKVTEKGKDVELRCDPISGHTALYWYRQSLGQGLEFLIYFQGNSAPDKSGLPSDRFSAERTGGSVSTLTIQRTQQEDSAVYLCASARVGDQPQHFGDGTRLSIL.

V is TRBV27 and J is TRBJ1-5; 7 nucleotides align to TRBD1. V shed 5 bases and J 2 bases; nucleotides not matched to a gene: 3. Germline V gene sequence: CDR1 MNHEY, CDR2 SMNVEV (reference sequence). This CDR3 contains 14 residues. The CDR3 sequence is CASSHRGGNQPQHF. CDR3 sequence (DNA): TGTGCCAGCAGTCACAGGGGCGGCAATCAGCCCCAGCATTTT.

The rearrangement uses TRBV27 and TRBJ2-2, with 9 bases identical to TRBD1. After removal of 6 bases from V and 1 base from J, the junction contained 9 bases not matched to a gene. Germline assignment: CDR1 MNHEY and CDR2 SMNVEV (reference sequence). The CDR3 runs 17 residues. CDR3 loop: CASSDYSGQGNTGELFF. CDR3 DNA: TGTGCCAGCAGCGATTATTCGGGACAGGGGAACACCGGGGAGCTGTTTTTT.

The chain joins TRBV29-1 to TRBJ1-2, with D hard to call. CDR3 size: 14 residues. Trimming took 2 bases from V and 4 from J, leaving 14 bases between them. From germline, CDR1 is SQVTM and CDR2 ANQGSEA. The CDR3 sequence: CSVEKHPEGYGYTF. CDR3 coding DNA: TGCAGCGTTGAAAAGCACCCGGAGGGCTATGGCTACACCTTC.

The rearrangement joins TRBV28 to TRBJ2-7, with a tentative D call TRBD1 (5 bases). V was clipped by 4 bases and J by 5 bases, with 6 bases between them. This CDR3 has 11 residues. Germline CDR1 is MDHEN and CDR2 is SYDVKM. The CDR3 DNA reads as TGTGCCAGCAGTTCCAGGGACGAGCAGTACTTC. This sequence encodes CASSSRDEQYF.

V usage is TRBV28 and J usage is TRBJ1-2; 9 nucleotides match TRBD1. The V gene end was trimmed by 0 bases and the J gene end by 3 bases; junction bases not matched to a gene: 5. CDR1 is MDHEN, CDR2 SYDVKM, per germline. CDR3 length: 16 amino acids. The CDR3: CASSLWGTGGDYGYTF. The DNA of the CDR3 is TGTGCCAGCAGTTTATGGGGAACAGGGGGCGACTATGGCTACACCTTC.

J is TRBJ1-5 and V is TRBV2, with 9 bases matching TRBD1. Per germline, CDR1 SNHLY and CDR2 FYNNEI. CDR3 length equals 15 residues. V shed 1 base, J shed 6 bases, and the junction held 4 bases outside the gene matches. This CDR3 is CASSEGGTGSQPQHF. Written as DNA, the CDR3 is TGTGCCAGCAGTGAAGGTGGGACAGGGTCTCAGCCCCAGCATTTT.

The chain joins TRBV7-6 to TRBJ1-4; D uncertain. V lost 1 base, J lost 5 bases, and 11 bases lay in between. CDR1 is SGHVS and CDR2 is FNYEAQ in the germline V gene. The CDR3 extends over 15 amino acids. CDR3 in DNA: TGTGCCAGCAGCTTAGACGGGAATCTAAATGAAAAACTGTTTTTT. Translated: CASSLDGNLNEKLFF.

V and J are TRBV11-2 and TRBJ2-7; the match to TRBD2 covers 12 bases. Germline V gives CDR1 SGHAT, CDR2 FQNNGV. The CDR3 is 14 residues long. V was pared by 4 bases and J by 4 bases, with 2 bases of the junction left unmatched. The CDR3 region has the DNA TGTGCCAGCAGCTCGACTAGCGGGGGTTACGAGCAGTACTTC. Translation gives CASSSTSGGYEQYF.

The rearrangement links TRBV6-6 to TRBJ2-1; D remains ambiguous. Germline values: CDR1 MNHNY, CDR2 SVGAGI (reference sequence). Trimming removed 7 bases from V and 0 bases from J, with 13 bases in between. The CDR3 totals 15 residues. Here the CDR3 reads CASTPHRSSYNEQFF. The CDR3 bases are TGTGCCAGCACCCCTCATAGAAGCTCCTACAATGAGCAGTTCTTC.

The chain joins TRBV14 to TRBJ2-7, with 10 bases aligning to TRBD1. The CDR3 covers 21 residues. V was clipped by 3 bases and J by 6 bases; unmatched bases: 26. CDR1 SGHDN and CDR2 FVKESK come from the germline V gene. CDR3 sequence reads: CASSQNKSRDRGQGCGGEQYF. In DNA, the CDR3 is TGTGCCAGCAGCCAGAACAAGAGCCGGGACAGGGGTCAGGGGTGTGGTGGCGAGCAGTACTTC.

The CDR3 is CASNTPGQGFSEQYF. The CDR3 DNA reads as TGTGCCAGCAACACCCCGGGACAGGGTTTTTCCGAGCAGTACTTC. The chain couples TRBV6-6 to TRBJ2-7; 9 bases map to TRBD1. Germline loops: CDR1 MNHNY, CDR2 SVGAGI (reference sequence). The length of the CDR3 is 15 residues. The V segment lost 7 bases and the J segment 6 bases; nucleotides outside the gene matches: 13.

The gene calls are TRBV30 and TRBJ1-5, with 7 bases matching TRBD1. After removal of 1 base from V and 1 base from J, the junction contained 7 bases not matched to a gene. The germline V gene encodes CDR1 GTSNPN and CDR2 SVGIG (reference sequence). The CDR3 length is 16 residues. The CDR3 loop is CAWSASGGTSNQPQHF. CDR3 nucleotides: TGTGCCTGGAGTGCCTCAGGGGGTACGAGCAATCAGCCCCAGCATTTT.

The rearrangement uses TRBV2 and TRBJ2-1, with D possibly TRBD2 on 5 matching bases. This CDR3 is 14 amino acids long. Trimming shortened V by 2 bases and J by 6 bases, and 11 bases separated the two germline ends. Germline lookup yields CDR1 SNHLY and CDR2 FYNNEI. CDR3 sequence (DNA): TGTGCCAGCAGTGAAACCCCAACTAGCAATGAGCAGTTCTTC. It encodes CASSETPTSNEQFF.

This chain links TRBV6-1 with TRBJ1-5; D remains ambiguous. This CDR3 comprises 13 residues. Between the trimmed V and J ends, which lost 8 bases and 7 bases, there was a span of 15 bases. Germline CDR1 MNHNS, CDR2 SASEGT. This CDR3 reads CASRVKGDQPQHF. The CDR3 coding sequence is TGTGCCAGCCGAGTCAAGGGAGACCAGCCCCAGCATTTT.

The CDR3 DNA reads as TGTGCCACCAGCCCGCGCAGCTACAGCTTGAACACTGAAGCTTTCTTT. Translated: CATSPRSYSLNTEAFF. The chain couples TRBV15 to TRBJ1-1; no clear D gene. The CDR3 consists of 16 residues. CDR1 is LNHNV, CDR2 YYDKDF, per germline (reference sequence). Trimming removed 5 bases at V and 0 bases at J, with 16 bases between.

The rearrangement links TRBV4-2 to TRBJ2-1, with 10 positions matching TRBD1. Germline V CDR1 and CDR2: LGHNA, YNFKEQ. The CDR3 contains 16 residues. V lost 1 base and J lost 6; bases outside the gene matches: 6. CDR3 amino acids: CASSQGGTGVGNEQFF. In nucleotides, the CDR3 is TGTGCCAGCAGCCAAGGGGGGACAGGGGTAGGCAATGAGCAGTTCTTC.

Only a few counts were recorded for this clone. This CDR3 reads CASSRARGYGYTF. The CDR3 bases are TGTGCCAGCAGCCGCGCCAGGGGATATGGCTACACCTTC. The rearrangement links TRBV5-6 to TRBJ1-2, with D perhaps TRBD1 (6 bases). CDR3 length equals 13 residues. Germline V gives CDR1 SGHDT, CDR2 YYEEEE. Between the trimmed V and J ends, which lost 4 bases and 5 bases, there was a span of 12 bases.

Concerning this clone: One junction end does not reproduce the germline sequence, and a read error may be involved. The genes are TRBV7-3 and TRBJ1-2; D unresolved. Germline CDR1 is SGHTA and CDR2 is FQGTGA. The CDR3 runs 10 residues. The CDR3, as DNA: TGTGCCAGCAGCTTAATCCCCTCCCGGTTC. Protein: CASSLIPSRF.

The chain carries TRBV28 and TRBJ2-3; 8 nucleotides match TRBD1. CDR1 and CDR2 from the germline V gene are MDHEN and SYDVKM. The CDR3 sequence is 15 residues long. The V segment lost 7 bases and the J segment 5 bases; nucleotides outside the gene matches: 11. The CDR3 DNA is TGTGCCAGCACCTCTCCAGGGGGCGCGGAAGATACGCAGTATTTT. Protein sequence: CASTSPGGAEDTQYF.

DNA for the CDR3: TGCAGCGTAACAGGTCGAACTAATGAAAAACTGTTTTTT. Its translation: CSVTGRTNEKLFF. The V call is TRBV29-1, the J call TRBJ1-4; D possibly corresponds to TRBD1 (5 bases). The V gene lost 6 bases and the J gene lost 1 base, with 9 bases spanning the gap. The CDR3 runs to 13 residues. The germline CDR1 and CDR2 sequences are SQVTM and ANQGSEA.

J is TRBJ1-6 and V is TRBV25-1; tentative D call: TRBD1 (6 bases). The V gene lost 1 base and the J gene lost 7 bases, with 11 bases spanning the gap. The CDR3 is made up of 15 amino acids. Per germline, CDR1 MGHDK and CDR2 SYGVNS. CDR3: CASSELTGLNSPLHF. The CDR3 DNA sequence: TGTGCCAGCAGTGAATTGACAGGACTGAATTCACCCCTCCACTTT.

The chain carries TRBV28 and TRBJ1-4; 11 bases fit TRBD1. In germline, CDR1 is MDHEN, CDR2 SYDVKM. V shed 5 bases, J shed 6 bases, and the junction held 8 bases outside the gene matches. This CDR3 region has 16 residues. CDR3 amino acids: CASSTWGQGGDEKLFF. DNA of the CDR3: TGTGCCAGCAGTACCTGGGGACAGGGGGGGGATGAAAAACTGTTTTTT. Variable domain in full (rest from reference TRBV28 and TRBJ1-4): DVKVTQSSRYLVKRTGEKVFLECVQDMDHENMFWYRQDPGLGLRLIYFSYDVKMKEKGDIPEGYSVSREKKERFSLILESASTNQTSMYLCASSTWGQGGDEKLFFGSGTQLSVL.

This chain uses TRBV2 with TRBJ2-3; TRBD1 matches at 9 bases. Germline-derived CDR1 and CDR2 are SNHLY and FYNNEI. V trimming: 5 bases; J trimming: 4 bases; junction bases outside the gene matches: 4. The CDR3 has 14 amino acids. CDR3 loop: CASSIQGASDTQYF. The CDR3 bases are TGTGCCAGCAGTATACAGGGGGCATCAGATACGCAGTATTTT.

This clone turned up a few times. This rearrangement joins TRBV5-1 to TRBJ2-7; no clear D. The germline CDR1 and CDR2 sequences are SGHRS and YFSETQ. The CDR3 is 12 residues long. V lost 3 bases to trimming and J lost 3 bases, with 7 bases between them. The CDR3 sequence: CASSSTGYEQYF. The DNA of the CDR3 is TGCGCCAGCAGCTCCACCGGCTACGAGCAGTACTTC.

The CDR3 spells CASSPQGSGNTIYF. The CDR3 bases are TGTGCCAGCAGCCCTCAGGGGTCTGGAAACACCATATATTTT. The chain links TRBV11-2 to TRBJ1-3; D might be TRBD1 (6 bases). Germline lookup yields CDR1 SGHAT and CDR2 FQNNGV. The CDR3 is 14 residues long. Trimming removed 5 bases at V and 1 base at J, with 9 bases between.

In its sample, this clone was seen once. V gene TRBV5-1 combines with J gene TRBJ2-1, with 9 bases aligning to TRBD2. Losses at the gene ends were 5 bases for V and 5 bases for J; bases not matched to a gene: 2. CDR3 size: 13 residues. CDR1 is SGHRS, CDR2 YFSETQ, per germline. Here the CDR3 reads CASSSGSNNEQFF. CDR3 nucleotide sequence: TGCGCCAGCAGTAGCGGGAGCAACAATGAGCAGTTCTTC.